This T cell receptor (beta chain) comes out of a study of T-cell reconstitution after alpha-beta-depleted transplantation in children. Preparation of the TCRbeta library used unique molecular identifiers. MiXCR was run by TCRdb on the PCR reads, yielding one entry per CDR3 protein. In the table there are under 35,000 distinct CDR3 sequences, over 5% of which are singletons. Findings and limits, study-wide: It was reported that alpha-beta T cells came from several hundred expanded graft clones (about two months after transplant).

V was trimmed by 4 bases and J by 2 bases, leaving 15 bases between them. The CDR3 loop spans 15 amino acids. Germline CDR1 SGHRS, CDR2 YFSETQ. The table lists this clonotype with many counts. Its antigen remains unknown. This specimen consisted of PBMCs, mostly from graft donor cells, obtained 180 days after TCRalphabeta/CD19-depleted stem cell transplant. The V gene is TRBV5-1, the J gene TRBJ1-2; D not resolved. The sequence was obtained from a male patient younger than 18 who had a stem cell transplant for acute myeloid leukemia, so the T cells may come from the graft donor. The CDR3 loop reads CASSPFLTVNYGYTF. The CDR3 nucleotides are TGCGCCAGCAGCCCATTCCTCACTGTGAACTATGGCTACACCTTC. Drawing the rest from reference TRBV5-1 and TRBJ1-2, the complete variable domain is KAGVTQTPRYLIKTRGQQVTLSCSPISGHRSVSWYQQTPGQGLQFLFEYFSETQRNKGNFPGRFSGRQFSNSRSEMNVSTLELGDSALYLCASSPFLTVNYGYTFGSGTRLTVV.